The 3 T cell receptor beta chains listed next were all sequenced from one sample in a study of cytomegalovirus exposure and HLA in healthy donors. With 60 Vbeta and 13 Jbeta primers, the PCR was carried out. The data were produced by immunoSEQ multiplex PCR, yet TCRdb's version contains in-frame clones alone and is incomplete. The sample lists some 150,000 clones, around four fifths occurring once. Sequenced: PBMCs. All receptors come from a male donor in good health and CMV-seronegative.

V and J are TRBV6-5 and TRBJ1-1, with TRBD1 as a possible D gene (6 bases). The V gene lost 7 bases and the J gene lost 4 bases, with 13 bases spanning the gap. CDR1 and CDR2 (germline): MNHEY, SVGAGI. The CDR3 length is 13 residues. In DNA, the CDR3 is TGTGCCAGCATCCCGGGGGGGCTCACTGAAGCTTTCTTT. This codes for CASIPGGLTEAFF.

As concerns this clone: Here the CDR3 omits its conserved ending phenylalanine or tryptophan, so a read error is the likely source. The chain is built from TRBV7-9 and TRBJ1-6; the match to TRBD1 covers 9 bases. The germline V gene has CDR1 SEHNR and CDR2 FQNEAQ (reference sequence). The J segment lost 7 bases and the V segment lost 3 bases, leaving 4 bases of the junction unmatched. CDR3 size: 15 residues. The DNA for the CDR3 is TGTGCCAGCAGCTTGGGGGACAGGGCGAATTCACCCCTCCACCTT. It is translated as CASSLGDRANSPLHL.

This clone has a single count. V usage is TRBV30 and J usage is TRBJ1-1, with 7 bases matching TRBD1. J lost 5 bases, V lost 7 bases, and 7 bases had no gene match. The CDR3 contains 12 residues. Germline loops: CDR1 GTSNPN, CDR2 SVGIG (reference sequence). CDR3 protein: CAFGTASTEAFF. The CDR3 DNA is TGTGCCTTTGGGACAGCTTCTACTGAAGCTTTCTTT. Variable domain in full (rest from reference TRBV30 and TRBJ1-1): SQTIHQWPATLVQPVGSPLSLECTVEGTSNPNLYWYRQAAGRGLQLLFYSVGIGQISSEVPQNLSASRPQDRQFILSSKKLLLSDSGFYLCAFGTASTEAFFGQGTRLTVV.